This T cell receptor (beta chain) was sequenced during a study of B cell selection in AIRE deficiency. Whole-study findings and limits: Shared Treg sequences had shorter CDR3s, biased toward rearrangements with few non-templated insertions. AIRE-deficient Tconv and Treg repertoires matched healthy donors in TCRBV, CDR3 length, diversity.

The length of the CDR3 is 14 residues. Trimming took 0 bases from V and 6 from J; bases not matched to a gene: 5. In germline, CDR1 is SGDLS, CDR2 YYNGEE. As handled by the study authors: Patients' conventional T cells yielded roughly 1.2x10^5 distinct TCRbeta sequences; donors' 13.4x10^4. Here immunoSEQ multiplex PCR was the method, and the copy in TCRdb shows in-frame clones only, minus some. V, J and clone size are those of that table, while D and trimming were read from the DNA. Of tens of thousands of clones listed, around 97% are singletons. Comments on this clone: Its antigen is not identified.

Sorting defined conventional CD4 T cells as CD4+CD127+. This clonotype originated in a human donor in good health. The V gene is TRBV9, the J gene TRBJ2-7; 8 nucleotides align to TRBD2. Sequencing input: CD4+CD127+ conventional T cells sorted from PBMCs. DNA of the CDR3: TGTGCCAGCAGCGTAGCGAGCGGGAGTGGCGAGCAGTACTTC. This gives the protein CASSVASGSGEQYF.